Shown below are 14 T cell receptor beta chains from a single sample sequenced in a study of blood T cell repertoires in COVID-19. Profiling relied on immunoSEQ multiplex PCR, and the TCRdb table lists in-frame clones only, not all of them. The profile shows 200,000 to 300,000 clones, 70% to 90% of them singletons. The sample comprised peripheral blood. All receptors derive from a woman aged 45-65 years with acute or convalescent COVID-19.

V is TRBV29-1 and J is TRBJ2-7, with 9 bases fitting TRBD2. This CDR3 region has 13 residues. Per germline, CDR1 SQVTM and CDR2 ANQGSEA. Trimming took 4 bases from V and 6 from J; bases not matched to a gene: 7. The CDR3 loop reads CSVVREGRVEQYF. The CDR3 nucleotides are TGCAGCGTTGTGCGGGAGGGCCGAGTCGAGCAGTACTTC.

This clone has only one observation. The chain combines TRBV5-6 with TRBJ1-2; D is ambiguous. Looked up from germline, CDR1 is SGHDT and CDR2 is YYEEEE. Trimming cost V 2 bases and J 5 bases, with 16 bases left between them. The CDR3 is 15 amino acids. The CDR3 DNA follows: TGTGCCAGCAGCTTCGAGTTCCGGGAATCTTATGGCTACACCTTC. Protein: CASSFEFRESYGYTF.

This clone was counted only a few times. The J gene is TRBJ2-2, the V gene TRBV7-7; TRBD2 matches 11 bases. The CDR3 spans 19 residues. The trim removed 3 bases at V and 0 bases at J, leaving 9 bases unmatched. Germline V gives CDR1 SSHAT, CDR2 FNYEAQ (reference sequence). The CDR3 sequence: CASSLPPPSGRPNTGELFF. The CDR3 DNA follows: TGTGCCAGCAGCTTGCCCCCCCCTAGCGGGAGGCCGAACACCGGGGAGCTGTTTTTT. The whole variable domain, remainder taken from reference TRBV7-7 and TRBJ2-2, is GAGVSQSPRYKVTKRGQDVTLRCDPISSHATLYWYQQALGQGPEFLTYFNYEAQPDKSGLPSDRFSAERPEGSISTLTIQRTEQRDSAMYRCASSLPPPSGRPNTGELFFGEGSRLTVL.

This sequence joins TRBV10-3 and TRBJ1-1; D is undetermined. The germline gives CDR1 ENHRY, CDR2 SYGVKD. The CDR3 extends over 14 amino acids. Trimming removed 2 bases at V and 1 base at J, with 8 bases between. The CDR3 protein is CAISEPYTNTEAFF. CDR3 DNA: TGTGCCATCAGTGAGCCGTACACGAACACTGAAGCTTTCTTT.

In this sample, this clone turned up a few times. Distinct nucleotide sequences in the sample also encode this CDR3. The CDR3 reads CASSDGRGNQPQHF. CDR3 bases: TGTGCCAGCAGCGACGGCCGGGGCAATCAGCCCCAGCATTTT. This chain links TRBV2 with TRBJ1-5; no clear D gene. The CDR3 consists of 14 residues. Germline V gene data show CDR1 as SNHLY and CDR2 as FYNNEI. The V end was cut by 6 bases, the J end by 2 bases, with 11 bases between. Filled out from reference TRBV2 and TRBJ1-5, the complete variable domain reads EPEVTQTPSHQVTQMGQEVILRCVPISNHLYFYWYRQILGQKVEFLVSFYNNEISEKSEIFDDQFSVERPDGSNFTLKIRSTKLEDSAMYFCASSDGRGNQPQHFGDGTRLSIL.

This chain uses TRBV15 with TRBJ1-5; the match to TRBD1 covers 9 bases. This CDR3 is 17 amino acids long. The V gene's germline CDR1 is LNHNV and CDR2 YYDKDF (reference sequence). V lost 3 bases to trimming and J lost 0 bases; unmatched junction nucleotides: 6. The DNA for the CDR3 is TGTGCCACCAGCAGTTTTAGGGACAGGGCTAGCAATCAGCCCCAGCATTTT. Encoded protein: CATSSFRDRASNQPQHF.

The chain couples TRBV4-1 to TRBJ1-5; D may be TRBD1 (6 bases). V gave up 4 bases and J gave up 2 bases, with 18 bases separating them. CDR1 and CDR2 from the germline V gene are MGHRA and YSYEKL. The CDR3 is 17 residues long. The CDR3 sequence is CASSRGGRVNGNQPQHF. CDR3 DNA: TGCGCCAGCAGCCGCGGGGGGCGGGTAAACGGCAATCAGCCCCAGCATTTT.

The chain links TRBV4-1 to TRBJ2-7; 7 bases fit TRBD1. The CDR3 runs to 15 residues. The germline CDR1 and CDR2 sequences are MGHRA and YSYEKL. J lost 3 bases, V lost 0 bases, and 5 bases had no gene match. Written as DNA, the CDR3 is TGCGCCAGCAGCCAAGAGGACAGGAGGATCTACGAGCAGTACTTC. Translation gives CASSQEDRRIYEQYF.

The chain couples TRBV2 to TRBJ2-7; TRBD1 is a possible D gene (6 bases). The length of the CDR3 is 16 residues. The germline V gene encodes CDR1 SNHLY and CDR2 FYNNEI. The ends were cut back, 9 bases at V and 1 base at J, with 22 bases in the middle. CDR3 sequence: CARGLMGTRESYEQYF. The CDR3 DNA sequence: TGTGCCAGGGGCTTGATGGGGACAAGGGAATCCTACGAGCAGTACTTC.

The chain joins TRBV18 to TRBJ1-3; 7 positions match TRBD1. J lost 4 bases, V lost 0 bases, and 6 bases had no gene match. Germline-derived CDR1 and CDR2 are KGHSH and LQKENI. The CDR3 length is 16 residues. CDR3 amino acids: CASSPPNRGGGNTIYF. The CDR3 DNA sequence: TGTGCCAGCTCACCACCGAACAGGGGAGGAGGAAACACCATATATTTT. The whole variable domain, filled in from reference TRBV18 and TRBJ1-3, reads NAGVMQNPRHLVRRRGQEARLRCSPMKGHSHVYWYRQLPEEGLKFMVYLQKENIIDESGMPKERFSAEFPKEGPSILRIQQVVRGDSAAYFCASSPPNRGGGNTIYFGEGSWLTVV.

The rearrangement links TRBV5-6 to TRBJ1-2; D remains ambiguous. V gave up 4 bases and J gave up 4 bases, with 17 bases separating them. The germline gives CDR1 SGHDT, CDR2 YYEEEE. This CDR3 comprises 15 residues. As DNA, the CDR3 is TGTGCCAGCAGCCTATTCGTCGAGGGTATCTATGGCTACACCTTC. It codes for CASSLFVEGIYGYTF.

V gene TRBV7-9 combines with J gene TRBJ2-7; 12 positions agree with TRBD1. The germline V gene encodes CDR1 SEHNR and CDR2 FQNEAQ (reference sequence). After removal of 0 bases from V and 5 bases from J, the junction contained 5 bases not matched to a gene. The CDR3 has 16 residues. CDR3 sequence: CASSLAGDRGHHEQYF. For the CDR3, the DNA is TGTGCCAGCAGCTTAGCGGGGGACAGGGGGCATCACGAGCAGTACTTC. Together with reference TRBV7-9 and TRBJ2-7, the CDR3 gives the full variable domain: DTGVSQNPRHKITKRGQNVTFRCDPISEHNRLYWYRQTLGQGPEFLTYFQNEAQLEKSRLLSDRFSAERPKGSFSTLEIQRTEQGDSAMYLCASSLAGDRGHHEQYFGPGTRLTVT.

This clone was recorded once. The chain combines TRBV6-5 with TRBJ2-7, with D perhaps TRBD1 (6 bases). Germline CDR1 and CDR2: MNHEY and SVGAGI. V was trimmed by 6 bases and J by 2 bases, leaving 14 bases between them. The CDR3 covers 14 residues. CDR3 in amino acids: CASRNRDIAYEQYF. CDR3 sequence (DNA): TGTGCCAGCAGAAACCGGGACATCGCCTACGAGCAGTACTTC.

This chain connects TRBV4-1 to TRBJ1-2, with D unresolved. Germline V gene lookup returns CDR1 MGHRA and CDR2 YSYEKL. V lost 1 base and J 8 bases, leaving 17 bases between the germline ends. The CDR3 extends over 15 amino acids. CDR3 nucleotides: TGCGCCAGCAGCCAAGTCCCCAGGACTTTCCTCGGCTACACCTTC. This codes for CASSQVPRTFLGYTF.